This T cell receptor (beta chain) was identified in a study of regulatory T cells in long-lasting Graves disease. Time point described: newly diagnosed GD, antithyroid drugs for less than 3 months. RNA isolated from PBMCs was used to make the TCR library. With iRepertoire HTBI primers and Arm-PCR of CDR3 regions, TCR beta libraries were built. One entry per CDR3 protein results from TCRdb running MiXCR on the multiplex PCR reads. The profile shows about 450,000 distinct CDR3 sequences, approximately 15% of them singletons. This clonotype was detected ten times or more. The CDR3 runs to 16 residues. Trimming left V 5 bases short and J 8 bases short, with 23 bases between. The sample was also reused in another study, on T cells in Graves' hyperthyroidism and ophthalmopathy. That study adds: Each diagnosis was grounded in clinical symptoms, serum thyroxine and TRAb, thyroid ultrasound, and orbital computed tomography.

The sequencing used peripheral blood mononuclear cells (PBMCs), collected at new diagnosis, from a patient treated with antithyroid drugs. This sequence was found in a woman aged 45-59 years with Graves disease. V is TRBV12-3 or TRBV12-4 and J is TRBJ2-3; perhaps D is TRBD1 or TRBD2 (5 bases each). The CDR3 DNA reads TGTGCCAGCAGTGCCCGGGACCGTCATTCATTCGGTACGCAGTATTTT. It is translated as CASSARDRHSFGTQYF.